Included here is one T cell receptor (beta chain) sequence, with context. Its antigen is as yet unknown. The sample is drawn from a study of PD-L1 blockade in urothelial cancer. Study information: Males with bladder-origin urothelial cancer constituted about nine tenths of the roughly 29 patients. A median of roughly 1,500 T cells was found per tumor sample.

The data were produced by immunoSEQ multiplex PCR, yet TCRdb's version contains in-frame clones alone and is incomplete. Of 2,500 or so clones listed, roughly a third are singletons. Study findings and constraints: Each patient had one FFPE tumor sample, not collected immediately before treatment. More expansion of tumor-associated blood clones, seen at 3 weeks, marked durable-benefit patients.

This TCR came from a man aged 60 to 75 with urothelial cancer. The sequencing here drew on tumor tissue, taken before atezolizumab (anti-PD-L1) treatment.

The CDR3 loop is CASSETSGGPFSSYEQYF. The DNA for the CDR3 is TGTGCCAGTAGTGAAACTAGCGGGGGACCCTTTAGCTCCTACGAGCAGTACTTC. V is TRBV19 and J is TRBJ2-7; TRBD2 agrees at 11 bases. Germline assignment: CDR1 LNHDA and CDR2 SQIVND (reference sequence). The CDR3 extends over 18 amino acids. Losses at the gene ends were 5 bases for V and 0 bases for J; bases not matched to a gene: 12.